What follows describes a single TCR beta chain. Its target is unknown. The source of the sample is a study of human thymus T cells. Study-level results: Seemingly biased V and J gene usage marked thymic and blood repertoires. A high degree of thymic repertoire overlap among unrelated individuals was reported in related research.

TCRdb keeps only in-frame clones here, not all; method: immunoSEQ multiplex PCR. This sample has some 130,000 clones; 90% to 95% occur once, and the top ten carry roughly 0.024%. Resections were taken during corrective heart surgery, and the thymus tissue came from these. Donors were healthy Finnish infants having corrective surgery for congenital heart defects. J was trimmed by 2 bases and V by 3 bases; bases with no gene match: 6. Per germline, CDR1 MDHEN and CDR2 SYDVKM. The CDR3 has 15 residues. The chain is built from TRBV28 and TRBJ2-5, with 7 bases identical to TRBD2. The sequence came from a boy under two years old with a congenital heart defect but otherwise immunologically healthy. Sequences were obtained from thymus tissue. The CDR3 protein is CASSLIGGFQETQYF. In nucleotides, the CDR3 is TGTGCCAGCAGTTTGATCGGGGGGTTTCAAGAGACCCAGTACTTC.